This TCR beta chain was recovered during a study of identical twins. Overall study results and limits: Modeled out-of-frame TCR alpha sharing in monozygotic twins fell below observed levels. Out-of-frame alpha sequences that twins shared showed excess low generation probability.

After template switching added a universal primer site, the resulting cDNA carried unique molecular identifiers. One entry per CDR3 protein, called by TCRdb with MiXCR from the 5' RACE reads. The sample has a few hundred thousand distinct CDR3 sequences; about 10% are singletons. This clonotype was picked up a small number of times. Its antigen remains unknown. CDR3 length: 13 residues. The trim removed 4 bases at V and 4 bases at J, leaving 2 bases unmatched. The germline V gene encodes CDR1 SNHLY and CDR2 FYNNEI. The V call is TRBV2, the J call TRBJ2-3; TRBD1 matches 7 bases. This clonotype was sampled from a man aged 45 to 65 in good health. Specimen: memory T cells sorted from blood. The DNA for the CDR3 is TGTGCCAGCAGTGGACAGGGCGCAGATACGCAGTATTTT. It translates to CASSGQGADTQYF.